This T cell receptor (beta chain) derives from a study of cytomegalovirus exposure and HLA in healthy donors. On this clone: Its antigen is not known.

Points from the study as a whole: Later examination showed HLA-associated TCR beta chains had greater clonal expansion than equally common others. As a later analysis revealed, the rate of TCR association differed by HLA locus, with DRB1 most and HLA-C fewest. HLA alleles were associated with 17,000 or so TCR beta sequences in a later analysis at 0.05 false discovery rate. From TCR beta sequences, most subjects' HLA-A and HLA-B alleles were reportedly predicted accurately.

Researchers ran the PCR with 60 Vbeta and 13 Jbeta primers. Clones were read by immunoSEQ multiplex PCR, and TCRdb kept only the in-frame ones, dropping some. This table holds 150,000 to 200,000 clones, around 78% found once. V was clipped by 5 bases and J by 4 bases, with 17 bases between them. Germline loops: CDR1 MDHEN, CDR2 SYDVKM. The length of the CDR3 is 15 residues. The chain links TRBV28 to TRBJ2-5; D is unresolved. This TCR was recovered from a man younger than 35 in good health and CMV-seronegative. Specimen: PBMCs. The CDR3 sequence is CASSRPPPSSETQYF. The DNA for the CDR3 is TGTGCCAGCAGTCGCCCCCCGCCCAGTTCAGAGACCCAGTACTTC.